Listed here is a single T cell receptor beta chain. Its target is not known. The data belong to a study of tumor-infiltrating lymphocytes in localized non-small cell lung cancer. General study points: Different pieces of the same tissue were used for each assay. Compared with uninvolved lung, tumors showed higher T cell infiltration by TCRbeta sequencing.

Only in-frame clones appear in the TCRdb table, and some are missing; sequencing was by immunoSEQ multiplex PCR. The data contain approximately 7,400 clones, roughly three quarters of them singletons. The CDR3 is 12 residues long. Between the trimmed V and J ends, which lost 0 bases and 4 bases, there was a span of 6 bases. Germline loops: CDR1 SQVTM, CDR2 ANQGSEA. The rearrangement joins TRBV29-1 to TRBJ1-1; D remains ambiguous. This sequence originates from a human donor with non-small cell lung cancer. The sample comprised uninvolved lung tissue not adjacent to the tumor. DNA for the CDR3: TGCAGCGTTGAAGAGGCGGGCACTGAAGCTTTCTTT. The encoded protein is CSVEEAGTEAFF. The whole variable domain, remainder taken from reference TRBV29-1 and TRBJ1-1, is SAVISQKPSRDICQRGTSLTIQCQVDSQVTMMFWYRQQPGQSLTLIATANQGSEATYESGFVIDKFPISRPNLTFSTLTVSNMSPEDSSIYLCSVEEAGTEAFFGQGTRLTVV.